These T cell receptor beta chains were read from a single sample in a study of blood T cell repertoires in COVID-19. The assay was immunoSEQ multiplex PCR, and TCRdb's table has in-frame clones only and misses some. The data contain 100,000 to 150,000 clones, approximately 83% of them singletons. Sequences were obtained from peripheral blood. Source of these receptors: a woman aged 80 or older with acute or convalescent COVID-19. Both conserved end residues are part of each CDR3. A D gene is named only where the DNA matches it firmly. Only part of the rows carry a size: once, few, many, or a class if the clone is expanded.

clone_size	v_call	j_call	d_call	cdr3_nt	cdr3_aa
.	TRBV9	TRBJ2-7	TRBD2	TGTGCCAGCAGCGTAGAAGGGACTAGCCGCGAGCAGTACTTC	CASSVEGTSREQYF
.	TRBV7-2	TRBJ2-3	TRBD2	TGTGCCAGCAGCTGGGGGGGAAACACAGATACGCAGTATTTT	CASSWGGNTDTQYF
.	TRBV27	TRBJ1-3	.	TGTGCCAGCAGTCCCGGGAGCTCTGGAAACACCATATATTTT	CASSPGSSGNTIYF
.	TRBV1	TRBJ2-7	.	TGCACCAGCAGCCAAGATCCCCGGGGGTCCGCCTACGAGCAGTACTTC	CTSSQDPRGSAYEQYF
.	TRBV2	TRBJ2-2	.	TGTGCCAGCGAGGCAGGACAGACGAACACCGGGGAGCTGTTTTTT	CASEAGQTNTGELFF
.	TRBV5-5	TRBJ2-3	.	TGTGCCAGCAGTCGTATCCAGGAAGGTACGGATACGCAGTATTTT	CASSRIQEGTDTQYF
once	TRBV6-4	TRBJ2-3	.	TGTGCCAGCAGTGCACAGGGAGAGGGAGATACGCAGTATTTT	CASSAQGEGDTQYF
.	TRBV5-8	TRBJ2-5	.	TGTGCCAGCAGCCGACACCTTCAAGAGACCCAGTACTTC	CASSRHLQETQYF
few	TRBV29-1	TRBJ1-1	.	TGCAGCGTTGAGGGCCAGGGGAACACTGAAGCTTTCTTT	CSVEGQGNTEAFF
.	TRBV11-2	TRBJ1-2	TRBD1	TGTGCCAGCAGCCCGGACAGGGGAGCCTATGGCTACACCTTC	CASSPDRGAYGYTF
.	TRBV7-9	TRBJ1-6	.	TGTGCCAGCAGCTTATGGCGGAGAACTAATTCACCCCTCCACTTT	CASSLWRRTNSPLHF
.	TRBV5-4	TRBJ1-2	TRBD1	TGTGCCAGCATCCAGGGGGGCAGGGTTTATGGCTACACCTTC	CASIQGGRVYGYTF
.	TRBV19	TRBJ1-2	.	TGTGCCAGTATCGAGGAGGGAAGGAACTATGGCTACACCTTC	CASIEEGRNYGYTF
.	TRBV3-1/TRBV3-2	TRBJ1-6	TRBD1	TGTGCCAGCAGCCAAGCGGCAGGGGGGACTCGGAATTCACCCCTCCACTTT	CASSQAAGGTRNSPLHF
few	TRBV2	TRBJ1-1	.	TGTGCCAGCAGTGTGGGAGGTAGAACTGAAGCTTTCTTT	CASSVGGRTEAFF
.	TRBV5-1	TRBJ2-1	.	TGCGCCAGCAGCATAGGACAGAGTCCAGACAATGAGCAGTTCTTC	CASSIGQSPDNEQFF